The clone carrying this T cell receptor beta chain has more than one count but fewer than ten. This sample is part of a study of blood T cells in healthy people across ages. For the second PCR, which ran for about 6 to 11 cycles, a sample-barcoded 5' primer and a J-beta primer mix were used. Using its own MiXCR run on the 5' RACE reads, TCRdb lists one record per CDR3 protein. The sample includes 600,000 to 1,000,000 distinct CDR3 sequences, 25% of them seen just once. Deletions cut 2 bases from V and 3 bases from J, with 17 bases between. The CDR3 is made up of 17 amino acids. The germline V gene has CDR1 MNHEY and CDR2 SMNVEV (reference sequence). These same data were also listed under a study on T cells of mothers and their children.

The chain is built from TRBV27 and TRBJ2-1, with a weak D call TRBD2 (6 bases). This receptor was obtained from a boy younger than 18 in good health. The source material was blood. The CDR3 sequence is CASSLRAIAADYNEQFF. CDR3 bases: TGTGCCAGCAGTTTACGGGCCATAGCGGCCGACTACAATGAGCAGTTCTTC.